The rows below give T cell receptor beta chains drawn from one sample of a study of CD8+ T cells in alopecia areata. Produced via immunoSEQ multiplex PCR; TCRdb's table is partial and in-frame only. The sample holds approximately 200,000 clones; 45% to 65% are singletons and the top ten take 3% to 3.5%. Sequencing was performed on CD4+ T cells sorted from blood, taken at week 4, from a patient treated with tofacitinib. The receptors stem from a human donor with alopecia areata. Each CDR3 is given with its conserved first and last residue. The D gene is left open where the match is weak. The size of a clone is reported for some rows only, either as once, few or many, or as a class for expanded clones.

d_gene	abundance	v_gene	j_gene	CDR3aa	CDR3nt
TRBD2	NA	TRBV30	TRBJ2-5	CAWSQGLAGQETQYF	TGTGCCTGGAGTCAGGGACTAGCGGGGCAAGAGACCCAGTACTTC
NA	NA	TRBV9	TRBJ2-3	CASSVVMGATDTQYF	TGTGCCAGCAGCGTAGTCATGGGGGCCACAGATACGCAGTATTTT
NA	NA	TRBV28	TRBJ1-1	CASSLIGTGREAFF	TGTGCCAGCAGTTTAATAGGGACCGGGAGAGAAGCTTTCTTT
NA	NA	TRBV25-1	TRBJ2-7	CASSDWGTGEQYF	TGTGCCAGCAGTGACTGGGGCACTGGGGAGCAGTACTTC
NA	NA	TRBV15	TRBJ2-7	CATSRVEGNSYEQYF	TGTGCCACCAGCAGAGTCGAGGGGAACTCCTACGAGCAGTACTTC
NA	NA	TRBV6-6	TRBJ2-5	CASSSHRVRETQYF	TGTGCCAGCAGTTCTCACCGGGTCCGGGAGACCCAGTACTTC
NA	few	TRBV28	TRBJ1-5	CASSLSSPEKPQHF	TGTGCCAGCAGTTTATCCTCCCCAGAGAAGCCCCAGCATTTT
TRBD1	NA	TRBV29-1	TRBJ1-4	CSASGGDEKLFF	TGCAGCGCTTCAGGGGGTGATGAAAAACTGTTTTTT
NA	NA	TRBV10-3	TRBJ2-7	CAISEAAASGAHEQYF	TGTGCCATCAGTGAGGCGGCGGCTAGTGGTGCCCACGAGCAGTACTTC
TRBD1	few	TRBV29-1	TRBJ1-2	CSVEGTDRGGYTF	TGCAGCGTTGAGGGGACCGACAGGGGAGGCTACACCTTC
TRBD1	NA	TRBV9	TRBJ2-2	CASSVRQGGELFF	TGTGCCAGCAGCGTGAGACAGGGAGGGGAGCTGTTTTTT